This T cell receptor (beta chain) was recovered during a study of STAT5B mutations in CD4+ large granular lymphocyte leukemia. Study at large: Healthy donors showed HLA-associated enrichment of the CDR3 'QG' motif.

The protocol was immunoSEQ multiplex PCR, while the TCRdb copy is restricted to in-frame clones and leaves out a portion. The sample carries under 35,000 clones, roughly 89% recorded once. To note about this clone: What it binds is unknown.

V was trimmed by 3 bases and J by 0 bases, leaving 9 bases between them. The germline V gene encodes CDR1 SEHNR and CDR2 FQNEAQ (reference sequence). The CDR3 loop spans 16 amino acids. Whole-study results and caveats: Top patient clones used TRBV06 genes more often: 8/27 versus 2/35 in controls.

The receptor comes from a human donor in good health. The rearrangement joins TRBV7-9 to TRBJ2-6; possible D gene TRBD1, 5 bases. The source material was CD4+ T cells from blood buffy coats. CDR3 loop: CASSFDRYSGANVLTF. CDR3 nucleotides: TGTGCCAGCAGCTTCGACAGATACTCTGGGGCCAACGTCCTGACTTTC. Full variable domain (outside the CDR3, taken from reference TRBV7-9 and TRBJ2-6): DTGVSQNPRHKITKRGQNVTFRCDPISEHNRLYWYRQTLGQGPEFLTYFQNEAQLEKSRLLSDRFSAERPKGSFSTLEIQRTEQGDSAMYLCASSFDRYSGANVLTFGAGSRLTVL.